The 25 T cell receptor beta chains given below trace back to one sample, sequenced in a study of cytomegalovirus exposure and HLA in healthy donors. The PCR ran on 60 Vbeta and 13 Jbeta primers. The data were produced by immunoSEQ multiplex PCR, yet TCRdb's version contains in-frame clones alone and is incomplete. The profile shows about 150,000 clones, less than 90% of them singletons. Sequencing was performed on PBMCs. These receptors were collected from a man aged 40-49 years in good health and CMV-seronegative.

The chain recombines TRBV6-1 with TRBJ2-7; tentatively, D is TRBD1 (7 bases). Germline assignment: CDR1 MNHNS and CDR2 SASEGT. CDR3 length: 14 amino acids. V was trimmed by 2 bases and J by 1 base, leaving 9 bases between them. As DNA, the CDR3 is TGTGCCAGCAGTGAACAGGGGGGATCCTACGAGCAGTACTTC. This translates into CASSEQGGSYEQYF.

This clone was seen only a few times. V is TRBV9 and J is TRBJ2-4; the D gene is possibly TRBD2 (6 bases). V was shortened by 0 bases and J by 5 bases, with 9 bases between the two germline ends. CDR3 length: 14 amino acids. Germline CDR1 and CDR2: SGDLS and YYNGEE. Here the CDR3 reads CASSVGGVENIQYF. The CDR3 DNA is TGTGCCAGCAGCGTAGGGGGGGTAGAAAACATTCAGTACTTC.

This clone occurred once. This chain connects TRBV29-1 to TRBJ2-3, with D tentatively TRBD1 (5 bases). This CDR3 comprises 14 residues. The germline gives CDR1 SQVTM, CDR2 ANQGSEA. The V and J ends lost 6 bases and 0 bases respectively, with 13 bases between them. CDR3 nucleotides: TGCAGCGTCGACTTGGGGCGAAGCACAGATACGCAGTATTTT. Its protein product is CSVDLGRSTDTQYF.

The chain recombines TRBV5-4 with TRBJ1-2; the D gene is possibly TRBD1 (5 bases). Germline values: CDR1 SGHNT, CDR2 YYREEE (reference sequence). The CDR3 covers 14 residues. Trimming left V 4 bases short and J 2 bases short, with 12 bases between. The CDR3 protein is CASSRGDLNYGYTF. The CDR3 coding sequence is TGTGCCAGCAGCCGGGGGGATCTAAACTATGGCTACACCTTC.

The rearrangement uses TRBV4-2 and TRBJ2-3, with 11 nucleotides matching TRBD2. The junction had 2 bases not matched to a gene; V was cut back by 1 base and J by 2 bases. CDR3 length equals 16 residues. CDR1 is LGHNA, CDR2 YNFKEQ, per germline. CDR3: CASSQVLAGVTDTQYF. The DNA for the CDR3 is TGTGCCAGCAGCCAAGTACTAGCGGGGGTCACAGATACGCAGTATTTT.

A note on this clone: At one end the junction does not follow the germline gene, possibly because of a read error. The chain joins TRBV7-7 to TRBJ2-1; a weak D match, TRBD2 (5 bases). In germline, CDR1 is SSHAT, CDR2 FNYEAQ (reference sequence). CDR3 length: 13 residues. The chain's CDR3 is CASSSLGSKEQFF. The DNA of the CDR3 is TGTGCTAGCAGCTCGTTGGGGAGCAAGGAGCAGTTCTTC.

This chain uses TRBV7-3 with TRBJ2-2; 9 bases are a match to TRBD2. The CDR3 runs to 17 residues. Germline V lookup: CDR1 SGHTA, CDR2 FQGTGA. V lost 2 bases to trimming and J lost 0 bases; unmatched junction nucleotides: 4. The CDR3 region is CASSLLAGHTNTGELFF. CDR3 DNA sequence: TGTGCCAGCAGCTTACTAGCGGGACACACGAACACCGGGGAGCTGTTTTTT.

The chain links TRBV7-2 to TRBJ2-1; 9 bases align to TRBD1. V was clipped by 1 base and J by 3 bases; unmatched bases: 4. Germline loops: CDR1 SGHTA, CDR2 FQGNSA. There are 16 residues in the CDR3. The CDR3 protein is CASSLEAGQGYNEQFF. The CDR3 DNA sequence: TGTGCCAGCAGCTTAGAAGCGGGACAGGGCTACAATGAGCAGTTCTTC.

The V gene is TRBV5-8, the J gene TRBJ1-1; TRBD1 might be the D (6 bases). CDR3 size: 14 residues. CDR1 SGHTS and CDR2 YDEGEE come from the germline V gene. Between the trimmed V and J ends, which lost 1 base and 1 base, there was a span of 8 bases. CDR3 sequence reads: CASSLRQENTEAFF. As DNA, the CDR3 is TGTGCCAGCAGCTTGAGACAGGAGAACACTGAAGCTTTCTTT.

The J gene is TRBJ2-1, the V gene TRBV13; D possibly corresponds to TRBD2 (6 bases). V gave up 5 bases and J gave up 6 bases, with 11 bases separating them. This CDR3 has 13 residues. Germline V CDR1 and CDR2: PRHDT, FYEKMQ (reference sequence). The CDR3 coding sequence is TGTGCCAGCAGCCCCGGGACTTTCAATGAGCAGTTCTTC. This sequence encodes CASSPGTFNEQFF.

The V gene is TRBV4-2, the J gene TRBJ1-3; tentatively, D is TRBD1 (6 bases). Looked up from germline, CDR1 is LGHNA and CDR2 is YNFKEQ. V was pared by 0 bases and J by 4 bases, with 16 bases between. There are 17 residues in the CDR3. In DNA, the CDR3 is TGTGCCAGCAGCCAAGATCTTAGGTCAGGGACAGGAAACACCATATATTTT. Protein product: CASSQDLRSGTGNTIYF.

This clone was found a few times. This sequence joins TRBV29-1 and TRBJ2-7; 12 nucleotides line up with TRBD2. V lost 6 bases, J lost 3 bases, and 3 bases stayed unmatched. From germline, CDR1 is SQVTM and CDR2 ANQGSEA. The CDR3 length is 13 residues. The CDR3 coding sequence is TGCAGCGTGTGGACTAGCGGGAACTACGAGCAGTACTTC. Residues: CSVWTSGNYEQYF.

V is TRBV19 and J is TRBJ2-1; possible D gene TRBD2, 5 bases. The germline gives CDR1 LNHDA, CDR2 SQIVND (reference sequence). The CDR3 runs to 15 residues. Between the trimmed V and J ends, which lost 2 bases and 2 bases, there was a span of 10 bases. CDR3 residues: CASSISSGPYNEQFF. In nucleotides, the CDR3 is TGTGCCAGTAGTATATCCAGCGGCCCCTACAATGAGCAGTTCTTC. Full variable domain (outside the CDR3, taken from reference TRBV19 and TRBJ2-1): DGGITQSPKYLFRKEGQNVTLSCEQNLNHDAMYWYRQDPGQGLRLIYYSQIVNDFQKGDIAEGYSVSREKKESFPLTVTSAQKNPTAFYLCASSISSGPYNEQFFGPGTRLTVL.

This chain connects TRBV6-5 to TRBJ1-3, with 8 bases that match TRBD1. There are 15 residues in the CDR3. CDR1 is MNHEY and CDR2 is SVGAGI in the germline V gene. The J segment lost 0 bases and the V segment lost 6 bases, leaving 4 bases of the junction unmatched. The DNA of the CDR3 is TGTGCCAGCAGCACCGACAGGGGCTCTGGAAACACCATATATTTT. Translating it yields CASSTDRGSGNTIYF.

The CDR3 DNA sequence: TGTGCCAGCAGGGTACAGGGGTGGAACTATGGCTACACCTTC. Amino acids: CASRVQGWNYGYTF. The chain uses TRBV28 and TRBJ1-2; 7 bases map to TRBD1. The ends lost 6 bases at V and 2 bases at J; junction bases unmatched: 6. Germline values: CDR1 MDHEN, CDR2 SYDVKM. The CDR3 length is 14 residues.

V and J are TRBV6-6 and TRBJ1-6; TRBD1 matches 8 bases. V shed 0 bases, J shed 9 bases, and the junction held 7 bases outside the gene matches. This CDR3 spans 16 amino acids. Germline V gene data show CDR1 as MNHNY and CDR2 as SVGAGI (reference sequence). The chain's CDR3 is CASSYSSRGHGSPLHF. In nucleotides, the CDR3 is TGTGCCAGCAGTTACTCGTCCAGGGGGCATGGTTCACCCCTCCACTTT.

The V gene is TRBV10-3, the J gene TRBJ1-3; 8 bases are a match to TRBD1. Looked up from germline, CDR1 is ENHRY and CDR2 is SYGVKD. Trimming removed 11 bases from V and 4 bases from J; junction bases left unmatched: 10. The CDR3 sequence is 14 residues long. CDR3 DNA: TGTGCCGGCGGACAGGGAATATCCGGAAACACCATATATTTT. Protein: CAGGQGISGNTIYF.

The rearrangement uses TRBV9 and TRBJ2-7, with 9 bases aligning to TRBD2. This CDR3 has 17 amino acids. Germline loops: CDR1 SGDLS, CDR2 YYNGEE. Trimming removed 1 base from V and 5 bases from J; junction bases left unmatched: 13. The DNA for the CDR3 is TGTGCCAGCAGCGTAAAGGCCGAAGCGGGGGGTGTCGACGAGCAGTACTTC. It translates to CASSVKAEAGGVDEQYF. Using reference TRBV9 and TRBJ2-7 for the parts outside the CDR3, the full variable domain is DSGVTQTPKHLITATGQRVTLRCSPRSGDLSVYWYQQSLDQGLQFLIQYYNGEERAKGNILERFSAQQFPDLHSELNLSSLELGDSALYFCASSVKAEAGGVDEQYFGPGTRLTVT.

This chain uses TRBV5-8 with TRBJ2-5, with TRBD2 matching 13 bases. The junction had 8 bases not matched to a gene; V was cut back by 4 bases and J by 5 bases. The CDR3 is 16 amino acids. Germline CDR1 is SGHTS and CDR2 is YDEGEE. The CDR3 DNA is TGTGCCAGCAGCACCGGACTAGCGGGAGTACGGGAGACCCAGTACTTC. Protein product: CASSTGLAGVRETQYF.

V is TRBV28 and J is TRBJ1-3; 8 bases align to TRBD1. Germline CDR1 and CDR2: MDHEN and SYDVKM. With 6 bases clipped from V and 0 bases from J, the junction kept 10 bases outside the gene matches. The CDR3 contains 17 residues. CDR3 nucleotides: TGTGCCAGCAGCTCCGGGACAGGTGTTCTCTCTGGAAACACCATATATTTT. Translation: CASSSGTGVLSGNTIYF.

The J gene is TRBJ1-1, the V gene TRBV13; 9 nucleotides match TRBD1. The ends lost 5 bases at V and 5 bases at J; junction bases unmatched: 12. Germline V gives CDR1 PRHDT, CDR2 FYEKMQ (reference sequence). This CDR3 spans 16 amino acids. In nucleotides, the CDR3 is TGTGCCAGCAGCACCCCCGGGACAGGGTTTAGGACTGAAGCTTTCTTT. Protein sequence: CASSTPGTGFRTEAFF.

This chain uses TRBV5-5 with TRBJ1-4, with D perhaps matching TRBD1 (6 bases). The CDR3 runs to 16 residues. The germline V gene has CDR1 SGHKS and CDR2 YYEKEE (reference sequence). Trimming removed 0 bases at V and 4 bases at J, with 13 bases between. The CDR3 is CASSLERGGINEKLFF. The CDR3 region has the DNA TGTGCCAGCAGCTTGGAGAGGGGGGGGATTAATGAAAAACTGTTTTTT. The full variable domain, its missing parts supplied by reference TRBV5-5 and TRBJ1-4, is DAGVTQSPTHLIKTRGQQVTLRCSPISGHKSVSWYQQVLGQGPQFIFQYYEKEERGRGNFPDRFSARQFPNYSSELNVNALLLGDSALYLCASSLERGGINEKLFFGSGTQLSVL.

The chain links TRBV11-2 to TRBJ2-1, with unresolved D. The length of the CDR3 is 14 residues. Germline V lookup: CDR1 SGHAT, CDR2 FQNNGV. The V end lost 6 bases, the J end lost 0 bases, and 9 bases lay between the germline ends. Written as DNA, the CDR3 is TGTGCCAGCAGTTTACCGAGCTCCTACAATGAGCAGTTCTTC. It encodes CASSLPSSYNEQFF.

The gene calls are TRBV7-2 and TRBJ2-6, with D possibly being TRBD1 (6 bases). The CDR3 is 15 amino acids. Trimming removed 4 bases from V and 3 bases from J, with 10 bases in between. The V gene's germline CDR1 is SGHTA and CDR2 FQGNSA. The CDR3 sequence is CASSSTGGGANVLTF. The CDR3 bases are TGTGCCAGCAGCTCGACAGGAGGTGGGGCCAACGTCCTGACTTTC.

This rearrangement joins TRBV7-3 to TRBJ2-5, with D perhaps TRBD2 (5 bases). The CDR3 is made up of 15 amino acids. In germline, CDR1 is SGHTA, CDR2 FQGTGA. V lost 6 bases to trimming and J lost 5 bases, with 19 bases between them. CDR3 in amino acids: CASSPVPRSGETQYF. In nucleotides, the CDR3 is TGTGCCAGCAGTCCGGTCCCTAGGTCGGGGGAGACCCAGTACTTC.